This TCR beta chain was recovered during a study of blood T cell repertoires in COVID-19. As for the study in general: From the United States, Italy and Spain came samples of acute and convalescent COVID-19. The cDNA or gDNA used as material had been derived from T cells, B-cell-depleted T cells, or PBMCs.

This clone was seen a handful of times. How the authors handled the data: Amplification of reference gene primers was used by the study to estimate nucleated cell counts. Generated by immunoSEQ multiplex PCR, the TCRdb table keeps only in-frame clones and is missing some. V and J calls and clone size are given by that table; D and trimming were obtained from the DNA. The repertoire has 87,000 or so clones, about nine tenths of them found once; the top ten carry 6.7%. The Seattle patients, enrolled during active infection, were followed longitudinally. The J segment lost 10 bases and the V segment lost 4 bases, leaving 8 bases of the junction unmatched. This CDR3 region has 15 residues. Germline loops: CDR1 LGHDT, CDR2 YNNKEL (reference sequence).

V gene TRBV3-1 (or the pseudogene TRBV3-2) combines with J gene TRBJ2-1, with 12 bases fitting TRBD2. Sequencing input: peripheral blood. This TCR was sampled from a young man with COVID-19, enrolled during active disease. The CDR3 DNA reads as TGTGCCAGCAGCCCCCGACTAGCGGGAGACAGGGAGCAGTTCTTC. It yields the protein CASSPRLAGDREQFF.